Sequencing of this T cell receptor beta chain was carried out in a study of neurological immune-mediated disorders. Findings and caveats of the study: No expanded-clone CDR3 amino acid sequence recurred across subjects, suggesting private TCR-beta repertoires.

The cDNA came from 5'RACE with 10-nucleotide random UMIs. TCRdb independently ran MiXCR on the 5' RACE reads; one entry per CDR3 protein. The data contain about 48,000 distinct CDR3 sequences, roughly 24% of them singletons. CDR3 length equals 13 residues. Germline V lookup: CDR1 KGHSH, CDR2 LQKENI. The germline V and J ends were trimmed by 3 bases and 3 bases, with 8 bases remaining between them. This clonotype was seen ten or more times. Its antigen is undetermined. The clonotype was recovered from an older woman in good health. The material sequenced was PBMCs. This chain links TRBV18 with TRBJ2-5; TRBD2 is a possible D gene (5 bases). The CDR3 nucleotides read TGTGCCAGCTCACCCACCGGGAAAGAGACCCAGTACTTC. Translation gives CASSPTGKETQYF.